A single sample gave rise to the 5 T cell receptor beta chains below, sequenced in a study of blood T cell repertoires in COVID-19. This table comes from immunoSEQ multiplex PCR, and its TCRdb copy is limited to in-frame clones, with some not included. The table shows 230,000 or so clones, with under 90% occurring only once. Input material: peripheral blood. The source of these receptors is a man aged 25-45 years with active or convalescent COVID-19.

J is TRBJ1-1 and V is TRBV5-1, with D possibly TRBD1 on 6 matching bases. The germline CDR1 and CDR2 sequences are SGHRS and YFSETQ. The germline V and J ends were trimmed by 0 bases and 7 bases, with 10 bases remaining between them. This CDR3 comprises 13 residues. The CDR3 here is CASSLDRVDEAFF. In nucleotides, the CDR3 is TGCGCCAGCAGCTTGGACAGGGTGGATGAAGCTTTCTTT.

The CDR3 loop reads CASSLVTVSGANVLTF. CDR3 coding DNA: TGTGCCAGCAGCTTAGTTACAGTCTCTGGGGCCAACGTCCTGACTTTC. This sequence joins TRBV7-2 and TRBJ2-6, with D uncertain. Trimming removed 1 base from V and 0 bases from J, with 7 bases in between. This CDR3 has 16 residues. Germline V gives CDR1 SGHTA, CDR2 FQGNSA.

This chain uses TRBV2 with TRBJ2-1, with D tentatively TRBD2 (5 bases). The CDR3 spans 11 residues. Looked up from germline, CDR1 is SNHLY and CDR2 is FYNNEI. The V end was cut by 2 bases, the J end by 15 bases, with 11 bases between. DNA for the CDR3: TGTGCCAGCAGTGAAAGATCCCTAGCGTTCTTC. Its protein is CASSERSLAFF.

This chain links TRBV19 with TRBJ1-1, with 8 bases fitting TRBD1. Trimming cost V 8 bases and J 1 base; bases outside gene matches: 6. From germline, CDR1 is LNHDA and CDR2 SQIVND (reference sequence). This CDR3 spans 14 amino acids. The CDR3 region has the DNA TGTGCCAGTGATCTAACAGGGGGGAACACTGAAGCTTTCTTT. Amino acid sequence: CASDLTGGNTEAFF.

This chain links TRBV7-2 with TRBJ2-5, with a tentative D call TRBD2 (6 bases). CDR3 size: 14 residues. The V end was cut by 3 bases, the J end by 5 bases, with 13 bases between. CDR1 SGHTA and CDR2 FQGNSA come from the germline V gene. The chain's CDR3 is CASSFRAGRETQYF. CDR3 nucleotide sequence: TGTGCCAGCAGCTTCAGAGCAGGGAGGGAGACCCAGTACTTC.